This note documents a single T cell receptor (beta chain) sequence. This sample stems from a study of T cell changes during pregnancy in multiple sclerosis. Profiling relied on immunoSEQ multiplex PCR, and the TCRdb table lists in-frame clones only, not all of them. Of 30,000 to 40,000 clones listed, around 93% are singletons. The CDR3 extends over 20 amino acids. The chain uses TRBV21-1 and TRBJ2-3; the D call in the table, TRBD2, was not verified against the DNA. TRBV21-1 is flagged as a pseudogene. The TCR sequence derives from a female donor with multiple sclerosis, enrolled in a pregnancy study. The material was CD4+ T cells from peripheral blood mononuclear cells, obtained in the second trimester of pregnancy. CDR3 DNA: TGTGCCAGCAGCCCTGGGGCTAGCGGGAGGGGGGGACGTAGCACAGATACGCAGTATTTT. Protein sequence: CASSPGASGRGGRSTDTQYF.